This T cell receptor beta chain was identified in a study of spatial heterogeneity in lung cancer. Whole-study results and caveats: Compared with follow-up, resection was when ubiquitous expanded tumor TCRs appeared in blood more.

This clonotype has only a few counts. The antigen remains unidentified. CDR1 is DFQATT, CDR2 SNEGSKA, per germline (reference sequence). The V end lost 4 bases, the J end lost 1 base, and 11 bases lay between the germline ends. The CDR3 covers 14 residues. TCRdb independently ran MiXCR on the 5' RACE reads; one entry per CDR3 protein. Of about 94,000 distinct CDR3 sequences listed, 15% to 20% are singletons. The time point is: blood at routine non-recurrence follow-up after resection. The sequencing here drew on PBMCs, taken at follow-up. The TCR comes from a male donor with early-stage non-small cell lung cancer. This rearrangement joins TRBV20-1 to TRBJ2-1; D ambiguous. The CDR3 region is CSAIGGMSYNEQFF. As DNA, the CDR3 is TGCAGTGCTATAGGTGGTATGTCCTACAATGAGCAGTTCTTC.